Shown below are 26 T cell receptor beta chains from a single sample sequenced in a study of response to subunit inactivated influenza vaccine listed by TCRdb under 2018. This specimen's time point label, interpreted: around 42 days after influenza vaccine administration. Library preparation used RT-PCR. Sequencing instrument: Illumina HiSeq 2500. TCRdb trimmed public reads at Q25 via fastp, called clones via MiXCR and kept in-frame beta chains. Entries are consolidated by CDR3 protein sequence, retaining the most common genes and DNA. The table for this sample lists over 400,000 distinct CDR3 sequences; about a tenth of them were counted only once. The top ten clones comprise about 12% of the sample. The sample here was PBMCs from blood, taken 35 to 45 days after vaccination. Receptor source: a man in his fifties who received an inactivated influenza vaccine. Donor details come from another sample of the same person, matched by shared clones.

This clonotype was seen ten or more times. This rearrangement joins TRBV7-2 to TRBJ2-7; the D call may be TRBD1 or TRBD2 (5 bases each). The CDR3 consists of 14 residues. In germline, CDR1 is SGHTA, CDR2 FQGNSA. Trimming pared 1 base from V and 7 bases from J, leaving 14 bases between. CDR3 nucleotides: TGTGCCAGCAGCTTAGAACAGGCTCGAGGGGAGCAGTACTTC. This translates into CASSLEQARGEQYF.

The chain links TRBV30 to TRBJ1-1; D gene ambiguous. Deletions cut 0 bases from V and 4 bases from J, with 21 bases between. The CDR3 has 17 residues. Looked up from germline, CDR1 is GTSNPN and CDR2 is SVGIG (reference sequence). CDR3 amino acids: CAWSVIGLRRMGTEAFF. As DNA, the CDR3 is TGTGCCTGGAGTGTAATAGGGCTCCGTAGGATGGGCACTGAAGCTTTCTTT.

The CDR3 here is CASSPRPGIDQETQYF. The CDR3 region has the DNA TGTGCCAGCAGCCCGAGGCCGGGGATCGACCAAGAGACCCAGTACTTC. The chain joins TRBV7-6 to TRBJ2-5; TRBD2 is a possible D gene (5 bases). Germline V gene lookup returns CDR1 SGHVS and CDR2 FNYEAQ. The CDR3 loop spans 16 amino acids. V lost 5 bases and J 0 bases, leaving 16 bases between the germline ends.

This clonotype was detected many times. The chain joins TRBV6-1 to TRBJ2-3; maybe TRBD2 (7 bases). The CDR3 totals 14 residues. The ends were cut back, 5 bases at V and 4 bases at J, with 13 bases in the middle. Germline CDR1 MNHNS, CDR2 SASEGT. CDR3 coding DNA: TGTGCCAGCAGTCCAAGGGGGAGGGCAGATACGCAGTATTTT. Its protein is CASSPRGRADTQYF.

The sample holds a few counts of this clonotype. The CDR3 protein is CSVDIVQETQYF. In nucleotides, the CDR3 is TGCAGCGTTGATATCGTCCAAGAGACCCAGTACTTC. The chain carries TRBV29-1 and TRBJ2-5; D gene unclear. CDR3 size: 12 residues. V dropped 3 bases and J dropped 1 base, with 6 bases sitting between them. Germline V gene data show CDR1 as SQVTM and CDR2 as ANQGSEA.

This clonotype was seen ten or more times. The chain uses TRBV10-3 and TRBJ1-1; unclear D gene. Germline loops: CDR1 ENHRY, CDR2 SYGVKD. Trimming removed 3 bases from V and 3 bases from J, with 5 bases in between. The CDR3 has 12 residues. The CDR3 coding sequence is TGTGCCATCAGTGAACAGTACACTGAAGCTTTCTTT. The encoded protein is CAISEQYTEAFF.

This sequence joins TRBV6-2 or TRBV6-3 and TRBJ2-1; 7 bases are a match to TRBD2. V lost 0 bases to trimming and J lost 7 bases; unmatched junction nucleotides: 9. Germline CDR1 and CDR2: MNHEY and SVGEGT. This CDR3 is 16 amino acids long. CDR3 DNA sequence: TGTGCCAGCAGTTACTCGGACCTGGGGAGGGGAAATGAGCAGTTCTTC. Translated: CASSYSDLGRGNEQFF.

V and J are TRBV12-3 or TRBV12-4 and TRBJ1-1; 7 bases fit TRBD1. The CDR3 extends over 13 amino acids. J was trimmed by 9 bases and V by 5 bases; bases with no gene match: 9. The DNA for the CDR3 is TGTGCCAGCAGTAGGGGACAGAATACACAAGCTTTCTTT. This translates into CASSRGQNTQAFF.

There are many counts of this clonotype. The chain recombines TRBV12-3 or TRBV12-4 with TRBJ2-5; either TRBD1 or TRBD2 may fit D (5 bases each). The V gene lost 7 bases and the J gene lost 5 bases, with 20 bases spanning the gap. The CDR3 extends over 15 amino acids. This chain's CDR3 is CASTSGALRGETQYF. The CDR3 DNA reads TGTGCCAGCACCTCTGGGGCCCTCCGAGGGGAGACCCAGTACTTC.

Comment on this clonotype: A much larger clone differs by one base, so this may be a read error. This CDR3 fails to terminate in the conserved phenylalanine or tryptophan, so it likely reflects a read error. The DNA is omitted, as the CDR3 cannot be located on it reliably, and the CDR3 follows TCRdb's listing. V is TRBV12-3 or TRBV12-4 and J is TRBJ2-3; the tabulated D call, TRBD2, remains unverified against the DNA. From its first to its last residue, the CDR3 has 14 amino acids. Here the CDR3 reads CASSPFLISGGAYL.

This clonotype was seen ten or more times. The CDR3 loop is CSASSGGPWDTQYF. CDR3 nucleotides: TGCAGTGCTTCTAGCGGGGGTCCGTGGGATACGCAGTATTTT. The chain joins TRBV20-1 to TRBJ2-3; TRBD2 aligns across 10 bases. There are 14 residues in the CDR3. CDR1 and CDR2 (germline): DFQATT, SNEGSKA (reference sequence). After removal of 5 bases from V and 6 bases from J, the junction contained 8 bases not matched to a gene.

The V call is TRBV24-1, the J call TRBJ2-1, with D possibly TRBD2 on 5 matching bases. CDR1 and CDR2 from the germline V gene are KGHDR and SFDVKD. Trimming took 4 bases from V and 9 from J, leaving 12 bases between them. The CDR3 length is 13 residues. The CDR3 DNA sequence: TGTGCCACCAGTGAGGTGGGGAGTCGTGAGCAGTTCTTC. Its protein is CATSEVGSREQFF.

The rearrangement uses TRBV5-1 and TRBJ1-2; 7 bases line up with TRBD1. The trim removed 6 bases at V and 4 bases at J, leaving 9 bases unmatched. The CDR3 contains 14 residues. Germline lookup yields CDR1 SGHRS and CDR2 YFSETQ. CDR3 DNA sequence: TGCGCCAGCACCCGGAGTGGGGACAGCTATGGCTACACCTTC. Protein product: CASTRSGDSYGYTF.

This clonotype has ten or more counts. The V and J genes are TRBV29-1 and TRBJ2-1, with TRBD2 identical over 10 bases. The length of the CDR3 is 14 residues. Germline-derived CDR1 and CDR2 are SQVTM and ANQGSEA. V was clipped by 4 bases and J by 6 bases; unmatched bases: 6. Here the CDR3 DNA reads TGCAGCGTTGCTACTAGCGGGATTGGCAATGAGCAGTTCTTC. Translated: CSVATSGIGNEQFF.

This clonotype was observed a few times. The chain carries TRBV27 and TRBJ2-5; D is ambiguous. Trimming removed 7 bases from V and 1 base from J, with 13 bases in between. CDR3 size: 14 residues. The V gene's germline CDR1 is MNHEY and CDR2 SMNVEV (reference sequence). The CDR3 spells CASKLPGVQETQYF. CDR3 in DNA: TGTGCCAGCAAGCTACCAGGAGTCCAAGAGACCCAGTACTTC.

This clonotype was detected ten times or more. The CDR3 here is CASSYAGANTEAFF. The CDR3 DNA reads TGTGCCAGCAGTTACGCAGGGGCGAACACTGAAGCTTTCTTT. The chain joins TRBV6-5 to TRBJ1-1; D is possibly TRBD1 (6 bases). The CDR3 contains 14 residues. Germline assignment: CDR1 MNHEY and CDR2 SVGAGI. The ends were cut back, 2 bases at V and 1 base at J, with 8 bases in the middle.

This clonotype occurred a few times. The rearrangement joins TRBV7-2 to TRBJ2-5; TRBD2 is a possible D gene (6 bases). This CDR3 is 14 amino acids long. Trimming stripped 6 bases from V and 5 bases from J, with 16 bases between. In germline, CDR1 is SGHTA, CDR2 FQGNSA. CDR3 residues: CASSSGLTGETQYF. Written as DNA, the CDR3 is TGTGCCAGCAGTTCGGGACTCACCGGGGAGACCCAGTACTTC.

The chain has TRBV20-1 and TRBJ2-1; 14 bases agree with TRBD2. Germline CDR1 is DFQATT and CDR2 is SNEGSKA (reference sequence). With V trimmed by 0 bases and J by 3 bases, 10 bases remained unmatched. There are 19 residues in the CDR3. This chain's CDR3 is CSARDIGTSGSYSYNEQFF. CDR3 DNA: TGCAGTGCTAGAGATATAGGGACTAGCGGGAGTTATAGCTACAATGAGCAGTTCTTC.

This clonotype was picked up a small number of times. J is TRBJ2-7 and V is TRBV7-2, with 12 bases identical to TRBD2. Germline assignment: CDR1 SGHTA and CDR2 FQGNSA. Trimming removed 5 bases from V and 7 bases from J; junction bases left unmatched: 12. The CDR3 is made up of 16 amino acids. The CDR3: CASSLVGLAGGQEQYF. In DNA, the CDR3 is TGTGCCAGCAGCCTAGTCGGGCTAGCGGGGGGGCAGGAGCAGTACTTC. The whole variable domain, filled in from reference TRBV7-2 and TRBJ2-7, reads GAGVSQSPSNKVTEKGKDVELRCDPISGHTALYWYRQSLGQGLEFLIYFQGNSAPDKSGLPSDRFSAERTGGSVSTLTIQRTQQEDSAVYLCASSLVGLAGGQEQYFGPGTRLTVT.

The chain has TRBV7-2 and TRBJ2-1; the D gene could be TRBD1 or TRBD2 (5 bases each). The CDR3 runs 15 residues. Between the trimmed V and J ends, which lost 6 bases and 1 base, there was a span of 13 bases. The V gene's germline CDR1 is SGHTA and CDR2 FQGNSA. CDR3 sequence (DNA): TGTGCCAGCAGACGGCCGGGACGATCCTACAATGAGCAGTTCTTC. Residues: CASRRPGRSYNEQFF. Full variable domain (rest looked up from reference TRBV7-2 and TRBJ2-1): GAGVSQSPSNKVTEKGKDVELRCDPISGHTALYWYRQSLGQGLEFLIYFQGNSAPDKSGLPSDRFSAERTGGSVSTLTIQRTQQEDSAVYLCASRRPGRSYNEQFFGPGTRLTVL.

This clonotype was detected a few times. CDR3 amino acids: CASSLGGQTSTDTQYF. The CDR3 nucleotides are TGTGCCAGCAGCTTAGGCGGGCAGACTAGCACAGATACGCAGTATTTT. The V call is TRBV11-2, the J call TRBJ2-3; D is possibly TRBD2 (5 bases). Trimming left V 1 base short and J 0 bases short, with 11 bases between. The CDR3 loop spans 16 amino acids. Looked up from germline, CDR1 is SGHAT and CDR2 is FQNNGV.

Ten or more counts support this clonotype. The genes are TRBV28 and TRBJ1-3; D ambiguous. CDR1 is MDHEN, CDR2 SYDVKM, per germline. The CDR3 spans 15 residues. V was shortened by 4 bases and J by 0 bases, with 10 bases between the two germline ends. The CDR3 protein is CASSSNGYSGNTIYF. The CDR3, as DNA: TGTGCCAGCAGTTCAAACGGGTACTCTGGAAACACCATATATTTT.

This clonotype was seen more than once but under ten times. This rearrangement joins TRBV18 to TRBJ1-2; 9 bases align to TRBD1. Germline CDR1 and CDR2: KGHSH and LQKENI. The CDR3 loop spans 14 amino acids. Trimming removed 3 bases from V and 6 bases from J; junction bases left unmatched: 5. The CDR3, as DNA: TGTGCCAGCTCACCCGAGACAGGGGGGGATGGCTACACCTTC. It encodes CASSPETGGDGYTF.

This clonotype was counted at least ten times. The V and J genes are TRBV6-1 and TRBJ2-1, with a weak D call TRBD2 (6 bases). This CDR3 has 13 residues. Trimming removed 6 bases at V and 6 bases at J, with 12 bases between. Germline-derived CDR1 and CDR2 are MNHNS and SASEGT. This CDR3 reads CASSAGISNEQFF. The CDR3 DNA reads as TGTGCCAGCAGCGCGGGGATCTCCAATGAGCAGTTCTTC.

This rearrangement joins TRBV10-3 to TRBJ1-1; the D gene is possibly TRBD1 (5 bases). Trimming took 3 bases from V and 10 from J, leaving 12 bases between them. Germline lookup yields CDR1 ENHRY and CDR2 SYGVKD. The CDR3 runs to 12 residues. The CDR3 sequence is CAISEPSGRAFF. The CDR3, as DNA: TGTGCCATCAGTGAACCTTCAGGGAGAGCTTTCTTT.

This CDR3 is CSARESSGLLYNEQFF. The CDR3 DNA is TGCAGTGCTAGAGAAAGTTCGGGACTACTTTACAATGAGCAGTTCTTC. This chain uses TRBV20-1 with TRBJ2-1; 7 bases agree with TRBD2. The CDR3 has 16 residues. CDR1 is DFQATT, CDR2 SNEGSKA, per germline (reference sequence). V lost 0 bases and J lost 4; bases outside the gene matches: 9.